The following is a TCR beta chain sequence with its context. Its matching antigen is unknown. The ends lost 4 bases at V and 6 bases at J; junction bases unmatched: 7. Germline assignment: CDR1 LNHNV and CDR2 YYDKDF (reference sequence). The CDR3 sequence is 15 residues long. Clones were sequenced by immunoSEQ multiplex PCR, and TCRdb holds only the in-frame ones, with some missing. This table holds some 120,000 clones, around 80% found once. The sample comes from a study of a mutant IDH1 vaccine in newly diagnosed glioma. Across the whole study: Commencement of vaccination occurred 4-6 weeks following radiotherapy alone, or concurrently with temozolomide cycles.

This sample's time point: week 11, during vaccination. Topical imiquimod was applied with each vaccine dose, which held 300 ug of mutant IDH1 20-mer peptide. V and J are TRBV15 and TRBJ2-1, with TRBD1 matching over 9 bases. The TCR originated in a man in his forties with glioma. The sequences come from PBMCs, collected from a glioma patient whose treatment included an IDH1 peptide vaccine. For the CDR3, the DNA is TGTGCCACCAGCACCCGGGACAGGGTGGGCAATGAGCAGTTCTTC. Encoded protein: CATSTRDRVGNEQFF. Full variable domain (outside the CDR3, taken from reference TRBV15 and TRBJ2-1): DAMVIQNPRYQVTQFGKPVTLSCSQTLNHNVMYWYQQKSSQAPKLLFHYYDKDFNNEADTPDNFQSRRPNTSFCFLDIRSPGLGDTAMYLCATSTRDRVGNEQFFGPGTRLTVL.